This TCR beta chain stems from a study of blood T cell repertoires in COVID-19. Looking at the study overall: T cells, B-cell-depleted T cells, or PBMCs provided the cDNA or gDNA that served as material.

Sequencing was performed with immunoSEQ multiplex PCR; in TCRdb, only in-frame clones are kept and a portion is missing. The sample shows 180,000 or so clones, 75% to 90% of them seen only once. V lost 3 bases and J 9 bases, leaving 12 bases between the germline ends. CDR1 is LGHNA and CDR2 is YSLEER in the germline V gene. The CDR3 spans 13 residues. This clone was seen once. What was sequenced was peripheral blood. The sequence came from a human donor with active or convalescent COVID-19. The donor label of this sample is uncertain. This chain uses TRBV4-3 with TRBJ2-1, with TRBD1 as a possible D gene (5 bases). CDR3 coding DNA: TGCGCCAGCAGCCACCAGGGCGTCGGTGAGCAGTTCTTC. Its translation: CASSHQGVGEQFF.